This record covers a single TCR beta chain. Its antigen is undetermined. Some clones are missing from TCRdb's copy, which holds only in-frame ones; the method was immunoSEQ multiplex PCR. Of around 100,000 clones detected, around 94% appear once; the ten largest clones hold around 0.28%. This entry is derived from a study of OX40 agonist ivuxolimab in advanced cancers. This CDR3 is built from 13 residues. Per germline, CDR1 SQVTM and CDR2 ANQGSEA. V dropped 3 bases and J dropped 5; count of bases not matched to a gene: 3. Study-wide points: Low normalized T-cell clonal expansion was also seen in some nonresponders. There were, on average, more expanded clones in CD8+ T cells than in CD4+.

This material consisted of CD4+ or CD8+ T cells sorted from blood, taken in a trial of the OX40 agonist ivuxolimab. This TCR came from an adult with an advanced solid tumor such as melanoma, head and neck, liver or kidney cancer. V gene TRBV29-1 combines with J gene TRBJ2-3; 9 bases agree with TRBD1. The CDR3, as DNA: TGCAGCGTTGAGGGACAGGGTTTAGATACGCAGTATTTT. It is translated as CSVEGQGLDTQYF.